This entry lists 29 T cell receptor beta chains sequenced from one sample in a study of cytomegalovirus exposure and HLA in healthy donors. TCRdb keeps only in-frame clones here, not all; method: immunoSEQ multiplex PCR. The table includes approximately 180,000 clones, about 89% detected once. Input material: PBMCs. The receptors originated from a man aged 18 to 29 in good health and CMV-seropositive.

The rearrangement uses TRBV5-1 and TRBJ1-2, with 8 positions matching TRBD1. Unmatched junction bases numbered 12, after V lost 3 bases and J lost 5 bases. This CDR3 spans 16 amino acids. The germline V gene has CDR1 SGHRS and CDR2 YFSETQ. This chain's CDR3 is CASSSRTGSPQYGYTF. For the CDR3, the DNA is TGCGCCAGCAGCTCGCGGACAGGGTCGCCCCAATATGGCTACACCTTC.

About this clone: A read error may produce the germline difference seen at one junction end. V usage is TRBV30 and J usage is TRBJ1-5, with D possibly being TRBD1 (6 bases). The CDR3 spans 14 residues. The germline V gene encodes CDR1 GTSNPN and CDR2 SVGIG (reference sequence). For the CDR3, the DNA is TGTGCCTGGAGTGTCGGACAGCTAAATCAGTCCCAGCATTTT. This encodes CAWSVGQLNQSQHF. Together with reference TRBV30 and TRBJ1-5, the CDR3 gives the full variable domain: SQTIHQWPATLVQPVGSPLSLECTVEGTSNPNLYWYRQAAGRGLQLLFYSVGIGQISSEVPQNLSASRPQDRQFILSSKKLLLSDSGFYLCAWSVGQLNQSQHFGDGTRLSIL.

The chain links TRBV5-1 to TRBJ2-5; weak D call: TRBD1 (5 bases). Per the germline V gene, CDR1 is SGHRS and CDR2 is YFSETQ. There are 13 residues in the CDR3. The V end was cut by 4 bases, the J end by 7 bases, with 14 bases between. Written as DNA, the CDR3 is TGCGCCAGCAGCCCTACAGACAGTGGGACCCAGTACTTC. It codes for CASSPTDSGTQYF.

V gene TRBV9 combines with J gene TRBJ2-3, with D possibly matching TRBD2 (7 bases). The ends were cut back, 0 bases at V and 2 bases at J, with 13 bases in the middle. The CDR3 covers 16 residues. Germline V lookup: CDR1 SGDLS, CDR2 YYNGEE. For the CDR3, the DNA is TGTGCCAGCAGCGTAGGCGGGGGCGCAGCCACAGATACGCAGTATTTT. This gives the protein CASSVGGGAATDTQYF.

This CDR3 reads CASSSDPFRGADEQYF. CDR3 in DNA: TGTGCCAGCAGCTCCGACCCCTTTCGGGGGGCCGACGAGCAGTACTTC. The chain has TRBV9 and TRBJ2-7; D perhaps matches TRBD2 (7 bases). The germline CDR1 and CDR2 sequences are SGDLS and YYNGEE. Trimming stripped 4 bases from V and 5 bases from J, with 22 bases between. The CDR3 loop spans 16 amino acids.

This clone was seen a single time. J is TRBJ2-7 and V is TRBV2; 11 bases are a match to TRBD2. V was clipped by 0 bases and J by 4 bases; unmatched bases: 5. There are 16 residues in the CDR3. Germline V gene data show CDR1 as SNHLY and CDR2 as FYNNEI. This CDR3 is CASSEAWASGRYEQYF. CDR3 sequence (DNA): TGTGCCAGCAGTGAAGCGTGGGCTAGCGGGAGGTACGAGCAGTACTTC.

In its sample, this clone was seen once. The rearrangement joins TRBV15 to TRBJ2-7; D is possibly TRBD1 (5 bases). The length of the CDR3 is 14 residues. Trimming took off 3 bases at V and 1 base at J, with 10 bases between the two ends. Germline V gives CDR1 LNHNV, CDR2 YYDKDF (reference sequence). CDR3 nucleotides: TGTGCCACCAGCAGTAGGGGCCGATCCTACGAGCAGTACTTC. Translating gives CATSSRGRSYEQYF. Filled out from reference TRBV15 and TRBJ2-7, the complete variable domain reads DAMVIQNPRYQVTQFGKPVTLSCSQTLNHNVMYWYQQKSSQAPKLLFHYYDKDFNNEADTPDNFQSRRPNTSFCFLDIRSPGLGDTAMYLCATSSRGRSYEQYFGPGTRLTVT.

The chain couples TRBV7-3 to TRBJ2-2, with D maybe TRBD1 (6 bases). Trimming removed 2 bases from V and 4 bases from J, with 8 bases in between. This CDR3 has 14 residues. The germline V gene encodes CDR1 SGHTA and CDR2 FQGTGA. The CDR3 coding sequence is TGTGCCAGCAGCTTATCAGGGGCCACCGGGGAGCTGTTTTTT. Encoded protein: CASSLSGATGELFF.

The chain uses TRBV6-5 and TRBJ2-1; TRBD2 agrees at 9 bases. Germline V gene data show CDR1 as MNHEY and CDR2 as SVGAGI. With V trimmed by 3 bases and J by 1 base, 4 bases remained unmatched. The CDR3 has 16 residues. Written as DNA, the CDR3 is TGTGCCAGCAGTTATAGCGGGAGCCCTTCCTACAATGAGCAGTTCTTC. Its translation: CASSYSGSPSYNEQFF.

The V call is TRBV25-1, the J call TRBJ2-1; 10 nucleotides align to TRBD2. Germline CDR1 is MGHDK and CDR2 is SYGVNS. V shed 5 bases and J 6 bases; nucleotides not matched to a gene: 4. CDR3 length: 14 residues. CDR3 DNA: TGTGCCAGCAGTCCCCGGACTAGCGGCAATGAGCAGTTCTTC. It is translated as CASSPRTSGNEQFF.

This clone was found once. The chain is built from TRBV18 and TRBJ2-7, with TRBD2 identical over 11 bases. The junction had 11 bases not matched to a gene; V was cut back by 3 bases and J by 7 bases. CDR3 length: 16 residues. Germline lookup yields CDR1 KGHSH and CDR2 LQKENI. CDR3 loop: CASSPVSGRARDEQYF. The CDR3 DNA follows: TGTGCCAGCTCACCGGTTAGCGGGAGGGCCCGAGATGAGCAGTACTTC. The full variable domain, with the rest looked up from reference TRBV18 and TRBJ2-7, is NAGVMQNPRHLVRRRGQEARLRCSPMKGHSHVYWYRQLPEEGLKFMVYLQKENIIDESGMPKERFSAEFPKEGPSILRIQQVVRGDSAAYFCASSPVSGRARDEQYFGPGTRLTVT.

The chain links TRBV5-1 to TRBJ2-7, with D possibly matching TRBD1 (6 bases). Per germline, CDR1 SGHRS and CDR2 YFSETQ. The CDR3 is 15 residues long. V was clipped by 0 bases and J by 1 base, with 11 bases between them. The chain's CDR3 is CASSLGDTVSYEQYF. CDR3 bases: TGCGCCAGCAGCTTGGGGGACACGGTATCCTACGAGCAGTACTTC.

The chain uses TRBV6-5 and TRBJ1-2; a possible D gene is TRBD1 (5 bases). The V gene's germline CDR1 is MNHEY and CDR2 SVGAGI. V shed 4 bases and J shed 1 base, with 16 bases lying between them. This CDR3 is 16 amino acids long. The CDR3 sequence is CASSFSYRTDNYGYTF. The CDR3 region has the DNA TGTGCCAGCAGTTTTTCCTACAGGACCGATAACTATGGCTACACCTTC.

J is TRBJ2-1 and V is TRBV18; the D gene is possibly TRBD2 (5 bases). The V gene's germline CDR1 is KGHSH and CDR2 LQKENI. The CDR3 spans 16 residues. With 4 bases removed from V and 0 bases from J, the gap between germline ends came to 13 bases. CDR3 DNA sequence: TGTGCCAGCTCACGCCTTATAGCGTACTCCTACAATGAGCAGTTCTTC. It yields the protein CASSRLIAYSYNEQFF.

The chain combines TRBV5-6 with TRBJ2-2; the match to TRBD1 covers 7 bases. Per the germline V gene, CDR1 is SGHDT and CDR2 is YYEEEE. With V trimmed by 2 bases and J by 7 bases, 11 bases remained unmatched. CDR3 length: 16 residues. CDR3: CASSFYNHQGVGELFF. DNA of the CDR3: TGTGCCAGCAGCTTTTATAACCATCAGGGGGTCGGGGAGCTGTTTTTT.

V and J are TRBV28 and TRBJ2-1, with D unresolved. From germline, CDR1 is MDHEN and CDR2 SYDVKM. V lost 3 bases, J lost 6 bases, and 9 bases lay in between. The CDR3 spans 13 residues. DNA of the CDR3: TGTGCCAGCAGTTTCGTACGGGTCAATGAGCAGTTCTTC. Protein: CASSFVRVNEQFF.

The J gene is TRBJ1-6, the V gene TRBV19; 7 bases are shared with TRBD1. After removal of 3 bases from V and 7 bases from J, the junction contained 9 bases not matched to a gene. From germline, CDR1 is LNHDA and CDR2 SQIVND (reference sequence). The CDR3 has 16 amino acids. The CDR3 protein is CASSMDQGGLNSPLHF. The CDR3, as DNA: TGTGCCAGTAGTATGGACCAGGGGGGCTTGAATTCACCCCTCCACTTT.

The chain uses TRBV11-2 and TRBJ2-3; 7 bases align to TRBD2. The CDR3 contains 16 residues. Germline CDR1 SGHAT, CDR2 FQNNGV. J lost 1 base, V lost 0 bases, and 4 bases had no gene match. This CDR3 reads CASSLDLAAGTDTQYF. The DNA of the CDR3 is TGTGCCAGCAGCTTAGATCTAGCGGCAGGCACAGATACGCAGTATTTT. Combining the CDR3 with reference TRBV11-2 and TRBJ2-3 gives the whole variable domain EAGVAQSPRYKIIEKRQSVAFWCNPISGHATLYWYQQILGQGPKLLIQFQNNGVVDDSQLPKDRFSAERLKGVDSTLKIQPAKLEDSAVYLCASSLDLAAGTDTQYFGPGTRLTVL.

The CDR3 is CASSNRDSGIGYTF. The CDR3 nucleotides are TGTGCCAGCAGTAACCGGGACAGTGGGATTGGCTACACCTTC. The rearrangement joins TRBV6-6 to TRBJ1-2; the match to TRBD1 covers 7 bases. V trimming: 5 bases; J trimming: 7 bases; junction bases outside the gene matches: 10. The CDR3 loop spans 14 amino acids. CDR1 is MNHNY and CDR2 is SVGAGI in the germline V gene (reference sequence).

J is TRBJ2-5 and V is TRBV19, with D possibly being TRBD1 (6 bases). Between the trimmed V and J ends, which lost 5 bases and 5 bases, there was a span of 15 bases. This CDR3 comprises 14 residues. Germline lookup yields CDR1 LNHDA and CDR2 SQIVND (reference sequence). The CDR3 DNA reads as TGTGCCAGTAGTTTAAAGGGGGAAAGGGAGACCCAGTACTTC. Its translation: CASSLKGERETQYF.

The V gene is TRBV6-1, the J gene TRBJ1-2; 7 bases are a match to TRBD1. Germline V CDR1 and CDR2: MNHNS, SASEGT. The CDR3 has 16 residues. V shed 0 bases, J shed 4 bases, and the junction held 8 bases outside the gene matches. CDR3 sequence: CASSEAPEQGIYGYTF. The CDR3 DNA is TGTGCCAGCAGTGAAGCGCCGGAACAGGGGATCTATGGCTACACCTTC.

CDR3 DNA: TGTGCCAGCAGCGTACTGACTAGCGCAGATACGCAGTATTTT. Translation gives CASSVLTSADTQYF. The chain joins TRBV9 to TRBJ2-3, with 8 bases that match TRBD2. The CDR3 length is 14 residues. V shed 1 base, J shed 4 bases, and the junction held 2 bases outside the gene matches. Germline assignment: CDR1 SGDLS and CDR2 YYNGEE.

The chain uses TRBV5-4 and TRBJ2-7, with D unclear. V dropped 4 bases and J dropped 2 bases, with 13 bases sitting between them. The CDR3 is made up of 14 amino acids. CDR1 SGHNT and CDR2 YYREEE come from the germline V gene (reference sequence). The CDR3 bases are TGTGCCAGCAGCCCCAGTACAGCTACCTACGAGCAGTACTTC. It is translated as CASSPSTATYEQYF. The variable domain in full, completed from reference TRBV5-4 and TRBJ2-7, reads ETGVTQSPTHLIKTRGQQVTLRCSSQSGHNTVSWYQQALGQGPQFIFQYYREEENGRGNFPPRFSGLQFPNYSSELNVNALELDDSALYLCASSPSTATYEQYFGPGTRLTVT.

This clone is labeled medium-sized. The chain has TRBV28 and TRBJ1-1; 7 nucleotides match TRBD1. The CDR3 runs 14 residues. The trim removed 2 bases at V and 4 bases at J, leaving 4 bases unmatched. Germline CDR1 and CDR2: MDHEN and SYDVKM. CDR3 nucleotide sequence: TGTGCCAGCAGTTTAGTCAGGGGGGCCACTGAAGCTTTCTTT. Protein product: CASSLVRGATEAFF.

V is TRBV5-4 and J is TRBJ1-2; D possibly corresponds to TRBD1 (6 bases). Germline V gives CDR1 SGHNT, CDR2 YYREEE (reference sequence). Trimming took 6 bases from V and 3 from J, leaving 15 bases between them. The CDR3 is 14 amino acids. The DNA of the CDR3 is TGTGCCAGCAACACAGGGTCTACGGACTATGGCTACACCTTC. This codes for CASNTGSTDYGYTF.

The chain links TRBV28 to TRBJ2-5; TRBD1 matches at 8 bases. Germline-derived CDR1 and CDR2 are MDHEN and SYDVKM. J gave up 4 bases and V 5 bases, and 6 bases lay outside the gene matches. The CDR3 has 14 residues. The chain's CDR3 is CASSPHDRGETQYF. CDR3 sequence (DNA): TGTGCCAGCAGTCCTCACGACAGGGGAGAGACCCAGTACTTC.

The chain combines TRBV19 with TRBJ1-5; tentative D call: TRBD1 (6 bases). Trimming shortened V by 5 bases and J by 5 bases, and 13 bases separated the two germline ends. CDR1 and CDR2 from the germline V gene are LNHDA and SQIVND (reference sequence). The CDR3 sequence is 14 residues long. CDR3 in amino acids: CASSWTDLDQPQHF. The CDR3 nucleotides read TGTGCCAGTAGTTGGACAGACCTGGATCAGCCCCAGCATTTT.

This rearrangement joins TRBV4-1 to TRBJ1-2; TRBD1 agrees at 9 bases. Trimming cost V 6 bases and J 5 bases; bases outside gene matches: 1. The V gene's germline CDR1 is MGHRA and CDR2 YSYEKL. The CDR3 spans 12 residues. The CDR3 nucleotides read TGCGCCAGCAGGGGGACAGGGTATGGCTACACCTTC. As protein: CASRGTGYGYTF.

This sequence joins TRBV2 and TRBJ2-1, with 9 bases fitting TRBD1. V was clipped by 4 bases and J by 4 bases; unmatched bases: 8. CDR1 is SNHLY, CDR2 FYNNEI, per germline. This CDR3 is built from 16 residues. In DNA, the CDR3 is TGTGCCAGCAGTGGGGTTACAGGGGGCTTTTACAATGAGCAGTTCTTC. It translates to CASSGVTGGFYNEQFF.